This T cell receptor beta chain derives from a study of cytotoxic CD8 clonotypes in ibrutinib-treated CLL (dated by TCRdb to about 2021). Regarding the study in general: In this cohort, around 14 patients were treatment-naive and about a dozen were relapsed/refractory, while around 18 had unmutated IGHV. Longitudinal samples were available for about 30% of the 86 trial participants. Patients were still on ibrutinib when every remission and progressive disease sample was collected. On average, each sample yielded roughly 260,000 productive templates and roughly 95,000 productive rearrangements. Samples at response were collected after a median of 12 months of treatment, with a range of roughly 6 to 40 months. Partial responses were observed in 24 patients and complete responses in 2; after a median follow-up of 68 months, remission was maintained in 15 or so patients and progression was observed in some twelve. Cryopreserved peripheral blood mononuclear cells were collected before treatment, at response, and at either disease progression or sustained remission.

The germline V gene encodes CDR1 SGHDT and CDR2 YYEEEE. V gives up 0 bases and J gives up 4 bases, and the segment between their germline ends measures 14 bases. The CDR3 measures 16 amino acids from cysteine to phenylalanine. The entry retains the CDR3 DNA only, 48 bases that are in frame from base 1. For TCR beta library preparation, approximately 2 micrograms of genomic DNA was extracted from cryopreserved PBMCs. High-throughput TCR beta sequencing was performed on longitudinal blood samples from CLL patients receiving ibrutinib monotherapy. Patients were enrolled in a phase 2 open-label single-center ibrutinib monotherapy trial. General findings and caveats noted by the study authors: An increase in clonality was observed at ibrutinib response, with clonality remaining stable during sustained remission and falling back toward baseline at progression. Sampling times were not matched between patients in sustained remission and patients whose disease was progressing, and lymph node repertoires were not examined. At baseline, clonality was higher than in age-matched healthy donors and showed a strong correlation with circulating CD8+ T-cell counts. Public clonotypes were found to be uncommon and were observed to contract or remain stable during treatment; the increase in clonality was shown to reflect expansion of private clonotypes at ibrutinib response.

About this clone itself: Its antigen remains unidentified. No much larger clonotype is one base removed from it; base qualities were not supplied.

A MiSeq instrument was used for deep resolution sequencing, which targeted depths ranging from 1 in 1 million up to 1 in 200,000 T cells, with coverage averaging 10x for each clonotype. TCR beta libraries were generated with the immunoSEQ hsTCRB Kit. On the study's bioinformatics: The data were analyzed with ImmunoSEQ Analyzer and ImmunoSEQ Data Assistant, and V, D and J gene assignments followed IMGT definitions. Clonality, which ranges from 0 to 1, was calculated as one minus the normalized Shannon entropy of productive rearrangement frequencies. Only overrepresented clonotypes making up at least 0.05% of each patient's repertoire were included in the public clonotype analysis. Thirteen age-matched healthy donor repertoires from immuneACCESS served as clonality controls. TCRdb stores this immuneACCESS table with in-frame sequences only. Part of the clones is absent; in the studies checked, under half of the shortfall reflects unresolved V genes, and no reason is known for the rest. The V and J calls and clone size are taken from that table; D and trimming were inferred from the DNA. For this sample the table gives some 150,000 clones, of which 70% to 90% were detected only once. The ten largest clones take up 7.5% to 8% of the sample.

Recombination joined TRBV5-6 with TRBJ1-3, and perhaps TRBD1 as D gene, on 6 matching bases. This TCR derives from a human donor with chronic lymphocytic leukemia. Sample: PBMCs, taken after 36 months of ibrutinib treatment. The CDR3 in this case is CASSLVAGAKGNTIYF. DNA sequence: TGTGCCAGCAGCTTGGTGGCGGGGGCGAAGGGAAACACCATATATTTT.